Each of the 13 T cell receptor beta chains below was sequenced from the same sample in a study of T cell responses to AZD1222 COVID-19 vaccine (dated by TCRdb to the early 2020s). Interpreted using the paper, the time point label stands for: baseline before first vaccination. Libraries were constructed by the immunoSEQ multiplex PCR assay. This is the immuneACCESS table as TCRdb keeps it, with only in-frame sequences that have V and J called. A part of the clones is gone; compared with another copy, unresolved V genes explain less than half, and the rest is unexplained. This sample gives around 52,000 clones in total; 75% to 90% of them show up just once. The ten largest make up over 15% of the sample. Sequences were derived from peripheral blood, sampled on day 0 of AZD1222 vaccination. The origin of the receptors is an adult in good health.

The rearrangement uses TRBV19 and TRBJ2-1; 14 bases match TRBD2. The CDR3 has 18 residues. V lost 5 bases and J lost 3; bases outside the gene matches: 9. Germline loops: CDR1 LNHDA, CDR2 SQIVND (reference sequence). The CDR3 DNA follows: TGTGCCAGTAGTGTCCTGGAGGGACTAGCGGGGGACTACAATGAGCAGTTCTTC. Translated, it gives CASSVLEGLAGDYNEQFF.

This chain uses TRBV28 with TRBJ2-3; D is possibly TRBD1 (6 bases). Trimming left V 3 bases short and J 10 bases short, with 17 bases between. There are 14 residues in the CDR3. In germline, CDR1 is MDHEN, CDR2 SYDVKM. CDR3 in amino acids: CASSFLDSDAPQYF. The CDR3 DNA sequence: TGTGCCAGCAGTTTCCTGGACAGCGACGCTCCGCAGTATTTT. Drawing the rest from reference TRBV28 and TRBJ2-3, the complete variable domain is DVKVTQSSRYLVKRTGEKVFLECVQDMDHENMFWYRQDPGLGLRLIYFSYDVKMKEKGDIPEGYSVSREKKERFSLILESASTNQTSMYLCASSFLDSDAPQYFGPGTRLTVL.

V usage is TRBV28 and J usage is TRBJ2-3; D perhaps matches TRBD1 (6 bases). CDR1 MDHEN and CDR2 SYDVKM come from the germline V gene. This CDR3 region has 16 residues. Trimming removed 6 bases at V and 3 bases at J, with 19 bases between. Here the CDR3 reads CASRHQQGFLTDTQYF. CDR3 coding DNA: TGTGCCAGCAGACACCAACAGGGTTTCCTAACAGATACGCAGTATTTT.

The chain is built from TRBV19 and TRBJ2-5; 7 bases match TRBD1. CDR1 and CDR2 from the germline V gene are LNHDA and SQIVND (reference sequence). The CDR3 contains 15 residues. The ends lost 4 bases at V and 1 base at J; junction bases unmatched: 6. This CDR3 reads CASSSWGQTQETQYF. CDR3 nucleotides: TGTGCCAGTAGTAGCTGGGGACAGACCCAAGAGACCCAGTACTTC.

The chain uses TRBV6-6 and TRBJ1-4; D is unclear. Per germline, CDR1 MNHNY and CDR2 SVGAGI (reference sequence). The V gene lost 6 bases and the J gene lost 0 bases, with 14 bases spanning the gap. The CDR3 length is 16 residues. The CDR3 DNA sequence: TGTGCCAGCAGCCCCCAGCTCTCTACAACTAATGAAAAACTGTTTTTT. It translates to CASSPQLSTTNEKLFF.

The gene calls are TRBV6-2 or TRBV6-3 and TRBJ1-5, with 8 bases aligning to TRBD1. Looked up from germline, CDR1 is MNHEY and CDR2 is SVGEGT. This CDR3 is 14 amino acids long. V lost 6 bases, J lost 7 bases, and 8 bases stayed unmatched. The CDR3 is CASSQTGEEQPQHF. Written as DNA, the CDR3 is TGTGCCAGCAGCCAGACAGGGGAGGAACAGCCCCAGCATTTT.

The V call is TRBV9, the J call TRBJ2-7; weak D call: TRBD1 (6 bases). The germline gives CDR1 SGDLS, CDR2 YYNGEE. The CDR3 has 14 residues. Trimming pared 4 bases from V and 0 bases from J, leaving 11 bases between. The CDR3 DNA reads TGTGCCAGCAGCCTCAGGGGAACCTCCTACGAGCAGTACTTC. It codes for CASSLRGTSYEQYF.

This chain joins TRBV7-9 and TRBJ2-5, with 12 bases lining up with TRBD1. The CDR3 is made up of 17 amino acids. CDR1 and CDR2 from the germline V gene are SEHNR and FQNEAQ (reference sequence). V dropped 0 bases and J dropped 5; count of bases not matched to a gene: 7. CDR3 nucleotide sequence: TGTGCCAGCAGCTTAGCTGGGACAGGGGGCATTGAGGAGACCCAGTACTTC. It codes for CASSLAGTGGIEETQYF. Based on the CDR3 plus reference TRBV7-9 and TRBJ2-5, the full variable domain is DTGVSQNPRHKITKRGQNVTFRCDPISEHNRLYWYRQTLGQGPEFLTYFQNEAQLEKSRLLSDRFSAERPKGSFSTLEIQRTEQGDSAMYLCASSLAGTGGIEETQYFGPGTRLLVL.

The rearrangement joins TRBV10-3 to TRBJ1-1; D might be TRBD1 (5 bases). This CDR3 spans 15 amino acids. V lost 0 bases to trimming and J lost 1 base, with 9 bases between them. CDR1 and CDR2 (germline): ENHRY, SYGVKD. Written as DNA, the CDR3 is TGTGCCATCAGTGAGTCGGGAGGGGCGAACACTGAAGCTTTCTTT. This sequence encodes CAISESGGANTEAFF.

The rearrangement uses TRBV5-4 and TRBJ2-2; 7 nucleotides match TRBD2. The CDR3 consists of 15 residues. Trimming took 1 base from V and 2 from J; bases not matched to a gene: 2. CDR1 and CDR2 (germline): SGHNT, YYREEE (reference sequence). Here the CDR3 reads CASSLPSGNTGELFF. The CDR3 region has the DNA TGTGCCAGCAGCTTGCCTAGCGGAAACACCGGGGAGCTGTTTTTT. Looking up the rest from reference TRBV5-4 and TRBJ2-2 gives the full variable domain: ETGVTQSPTHLIKTRGQQVTLRCSSQSGHNTVSWYQQALGQGPQFIFQYYREEENGRGNFPPRFSGLQFPNYSSELNVNALELDDSALYLCASSLPSGNTGELFFGEGSRLTVL.

Details on this clone: One end of the junction varies from germline; a read error may be responsible. The chain links TRBV28 to TRBJ2-1; D is perhaps TRBD2 (6 bases). The germline gives CDR1 MDHEN, CDR2 SYDVKM. This CDR3 is built from 13 residues. CDR3 DNA sequence: TGTGCCAGCAGTTTATCCCTCTCGGGACTTAAAGTCTTC. Protein sequence: CASSLSLSGLKVF. The full variable domain, rest sourced from reference TRBV28 and TRBJ2-1, is DVKVTQSSRYLVKRTGEKVFLECVQDMDHENMFWYRQDPGLGLRLIYFSYDVKMKEKGDIPEGYSVSREKKERFSLILESASTNQTSMYLCASSLSLSGLKVFGPGTRLTVL.

This sequence joins TRBV24-1 and TRBJ2-3; D remains unclear. Trimming pared 9 bases from V and 2 bases from J, leaving 23 bases between. CDR1 and CDR2 from the germline V gene are KGHDR and SFDVKD. The CDR3 runs to 17 residues. In DNA form, the CDR3 reads TGTGCCACCTCAACCTCTAGAGCCGCAGAACTCACAGATACGCAGTATTTT. This translates into CATSTSRAAELTDTQYF.

This clone counts as medium-sized (0.01 to 0.1%). The chain has TRBV6-4 and TRBJ2-7, with D tentatively TRBD1 (6 bases). The CDR3 extends over 14 amino acids. V was trimmed by 4 bases and J by 0 bases, leaving 10 bases between them. Germline V lookup: CDR1 MRHNA, CDR2 SNTAGT. CDR3 region: CASSAGTNSYEQYF. CDR3 sequence (DNA): TGTGCCAGCAGTGCCGGGACAAACTCCTACGAGCAGTACTTC.